Given below is one TCR beta chain in context. Germline is not matched at one junction end, which may reflect a read error. This specimen comes from a study of blood T cell repertoires in COVID-19. About the study: The United States, Italy and Spain provided the acute and convalescent COVID-19 samples. T cells, B-cell-depleted T cells, or PBMCs supplied cDNA or gDNA.

Germline assignment: CDR1 SSHAT and CDR2 FNYEAQ (reference sequence). The CDR3 has 15 amino acids. Clones were read by immunoSEQ multiplex PCR, and TCRdb kept only the in-frame ones, dropping some. The table includes approximately 240,000 clones, under 85% detected once. Sequences were obtained from peripheral blood. The source is a human donor in a cohort sampled during active COVID-19. The chain combines TRBV7-7 with TRBJ2-1; TRBD1 matches at 10 bases. The chain's CDR3 is CASSPDRGPYNEQFF. CDR3 nucleotides: TGTGCTAGCAGCCCCGACAGGGGGCCTTACAATGAGCAGTTCTTC.